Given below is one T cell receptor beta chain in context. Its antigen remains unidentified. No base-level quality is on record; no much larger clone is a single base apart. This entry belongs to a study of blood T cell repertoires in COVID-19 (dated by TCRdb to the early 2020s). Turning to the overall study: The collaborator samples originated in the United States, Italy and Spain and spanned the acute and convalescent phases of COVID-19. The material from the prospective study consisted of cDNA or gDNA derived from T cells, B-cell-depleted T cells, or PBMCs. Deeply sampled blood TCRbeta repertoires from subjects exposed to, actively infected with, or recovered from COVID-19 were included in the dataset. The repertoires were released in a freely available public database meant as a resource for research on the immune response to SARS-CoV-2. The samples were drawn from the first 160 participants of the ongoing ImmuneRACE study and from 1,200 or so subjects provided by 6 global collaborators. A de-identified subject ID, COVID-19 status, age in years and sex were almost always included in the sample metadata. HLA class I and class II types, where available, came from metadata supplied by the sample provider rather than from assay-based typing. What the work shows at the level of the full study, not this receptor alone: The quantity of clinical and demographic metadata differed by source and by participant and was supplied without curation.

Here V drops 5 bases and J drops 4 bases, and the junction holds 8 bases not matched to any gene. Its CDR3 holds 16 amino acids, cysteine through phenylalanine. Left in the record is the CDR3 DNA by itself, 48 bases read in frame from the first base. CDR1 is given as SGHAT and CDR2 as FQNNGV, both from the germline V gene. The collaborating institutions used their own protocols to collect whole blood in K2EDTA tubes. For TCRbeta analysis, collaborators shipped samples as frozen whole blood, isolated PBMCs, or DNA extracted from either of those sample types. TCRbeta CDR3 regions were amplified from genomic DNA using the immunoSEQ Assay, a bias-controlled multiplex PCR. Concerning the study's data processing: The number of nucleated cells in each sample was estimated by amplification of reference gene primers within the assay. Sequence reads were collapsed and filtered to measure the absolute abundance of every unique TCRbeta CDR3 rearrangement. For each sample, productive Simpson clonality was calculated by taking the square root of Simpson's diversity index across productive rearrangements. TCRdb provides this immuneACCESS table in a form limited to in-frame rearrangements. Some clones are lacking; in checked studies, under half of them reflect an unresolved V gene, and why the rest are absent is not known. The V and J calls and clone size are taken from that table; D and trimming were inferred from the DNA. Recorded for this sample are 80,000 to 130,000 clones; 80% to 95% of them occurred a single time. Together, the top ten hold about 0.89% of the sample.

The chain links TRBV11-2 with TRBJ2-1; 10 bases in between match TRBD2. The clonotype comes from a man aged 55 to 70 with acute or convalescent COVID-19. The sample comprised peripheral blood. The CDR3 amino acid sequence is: CASSVGAGGPYNEQFF. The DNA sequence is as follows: TGTGCCAGCAGCGTAGGAGCGGGAGGGCCGTACAATGAGCAGTTCTTC.